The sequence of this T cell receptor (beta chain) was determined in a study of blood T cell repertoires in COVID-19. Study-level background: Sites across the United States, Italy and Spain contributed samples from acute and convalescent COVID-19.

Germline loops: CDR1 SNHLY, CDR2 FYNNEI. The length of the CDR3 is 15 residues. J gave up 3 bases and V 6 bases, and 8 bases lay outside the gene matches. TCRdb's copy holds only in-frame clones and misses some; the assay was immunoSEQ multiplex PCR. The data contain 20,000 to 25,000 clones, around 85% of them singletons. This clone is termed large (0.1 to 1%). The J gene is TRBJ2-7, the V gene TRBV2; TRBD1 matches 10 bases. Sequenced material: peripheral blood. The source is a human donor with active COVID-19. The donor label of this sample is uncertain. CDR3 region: CASSGTGDGFYEQYF. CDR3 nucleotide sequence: TGTGCCAGCAGCGGGACAGGGGATGGTTTCTACGAGCAGTACTTC.